Included here is one T cell receptor beta chain sequence, with context. Its cognate antigen has yet to be identified. Germline is not matched at one junction end, which may reflect a read error. Each collaborating institution followed its own protocols to collect whole blood in K2EDTA tubes. For TCRbeta analysis, collaborator samples were shipped as frozen whole blood, as isolated PBMCs, or as DNA extracted from either sample type. This entry belongs to a study of blood T cell repertoires in COVID-19 (dated by TCRdb to the early 2020s). In the study overall: Collaborator samples came from the United States, Italy and Spain and covered acute and convalescent phases of COVID-19. The material from the prospective study consisted of cDNA or gDNA derived from T cells, B-cell-depleted T cells, or PBMCs. The dataset comprised deeply sampled blood TCRbeta repertoires from subjects exposed to, actively infected with, or recovered from COVID-19. The repertoires were made available in a free public database intended to serve as a resource for research on the immune response to SARS-CoV-2. The samples were drawn from the first 160 participants of the ongoing ImmuneRACE study and from some 1,300 subjects provided by 6 global collaborators. A de-identified subject ID, COVID-19 status, age in years and sex were almost always included in the sample metadata. Where HLA class I and class II types were available, the types were taken from metadata supplied by the sample provider, not from assay-based typing.

The immunoSEQ Assay, a bias-controlled multiplex PCR, was used to amplify TCRbeta CDR3 regions from genomic DNA. In the source study's methods: Nucleated cell counts per sample were estimated from amplification of reference gene primers within the assay. Sequence reads were collapsed and filtered to measure the absolute abundance of every unique TCRbeta CDR3 rearrangement. For each sample, productive Simpson clonality was calculated as the square root of Simpson's diversity index across productive rearrangements. The immuneACCESS repertoire file appears here via TCRdb, limited to in-frame rearrangements. These files lack a portion of the clones; in checked studies, under half of the deficit traces to unresolved V genes, and the cause of the others is not known. The V and J calls and clone size are taken from that table; D and trimming were inferred from the DNA. This sample is represented by 190,000 or so clones; about 85% of them were singletons. The ten largest clones take up 2.9% of the sample.

The germline V gene (reference sequence) supplies CDR1 SEHNR and CDR2 FQNEAQ. Taken from cysteine to phenylalanine, the CDR3 has 14 residues. Only the CDR3 region is kept as DNA, spanning 42 bases read in frame from base 1. What the research found in general, with its limitations: Clinical and demographic metadata were provided uncurated, with the amount varying by source and participant.

Sequenced: peripheral blood. The chain uses TRBV7-9 and TRBJ1-1; the D gene is possibly TRBD1, with 5 bases matching. The receptor's source is a woman between 25 and 40 years old with active or convalescent COVID-19. CDR3 region: CASSLVAGNAEAFF. The sequenced DNA is TGTGCCAGCAGCTTAGTGGCAGGGAACGCTGAAGCTTTCTTT.